Described below is a single T cell receptor (beta chain) sequence and its context. Generated by immunoSEQ multiplex PCR, the TCRdb table keeps only in-frame clones and is missing some. The data show roughly 100,000 clones, approximately 90% seen once. This sample is part of a study of OX40 agonist ivuxolimab in advanced cancers. Study context: Ivuxolimab, which is an agonistic anti-OX40 (CD134) antibody, was administered to the patients.

V was pared by 7 bases and J by 1 base, with 1 base of the junction left unmatched. Germline assignment: CDR1 SQVTM and CDR2 ANQGSEA. This CDR3 has 11 residues. This chain connects TRBV29-1 to TRBJ2-7, with 7 bases matching TRBD1. This sequence was found in an adult with an advanced solid tumor such as melanoma, head and neck, liver or kidney cancer. The material was CD4+ or CD8+ T cells sorted from blood, obtained in a trial of the OX40 agonist ivuxolimab. CDR3 residues: CSGGQSYEQYF. Here the CDR3 DNA reads TGCAGCGGGGGACAGTCCTACGAGCAGTACTTC.